This T cell receptor beta chain is drawn from a study of T-cell reconstitution after alpha-beta-depleted transplantation in children. Study findings and constraints: T-cell numbers and diversity, one year after transplant, stemmed largely from T cells that were newly produced. The origin of high day-60 TCRbeta diversity in some patients lay in surviving recipient T cells and thymic progenitors.

Unique molecular identifiers tagged the TCRbeta library. TCRdb passed the PCR reads through MiXCR, listing each CDR3 protein once. The repertoire consists of about 240,000 distinct CDR3 sequences, with around 25% occurring once and the leading ten covering about 2.6%. The V gene's germline CDR1 is SQVTM and CDR2 ANQGSEA. Trimming cost V 8 bases and J 5 bases; bases outside gene matches: 10. CDR3 length equals 13 residues. With regard to this clonotype: Its matching antigen is unknown.

The chain combines TRBV29-1 with TRBJ2-5; TRBD2 agrees at 8 bases. This TCR was recovered from a girl aged 2-10 years with Fanconi anemia, due to receive a stem cell transplant. The sequenced sample was PBMCs, obtained before TCRalphabeta/CD19-depleted stem cell transplant. The CDR3, as DNA: TGCAGCAGCGGGGGCGGGAGTGGGGAGACCCAGTACTTC. The encoded protein is CSSGGGSGETQYF.